The 24 T cell receptor beta chains in this list originate from one sample, sequenced in a study of response to subunit inactivated influenza vaccine. From the RT-PCR reads, TCRdb called clonotypes with MiXCR, one entry per CDR3 protein. The data hold hundreds of thousands of distinct CDR3 sequences, with about a sixth observed a single time. The input for sequencing was PBMCs from blood, taken 11 to 12 days after vaccination. Receptors were obtained from a middle-aged man who received an inactivated influenza vaccine.

This clonotype has more than one count but fewer than ten. CDR3 nucleotides: TGTGCCAGCAGCTTATTCAGCGGGGGGGAGACCCAGTACTTC. This sequence encodes CASSLFSGGETQYF. The J gene is TRBJ2-5, the V gene TRBV11-2; TRBD2 aligns across 9 bases. J lost 5 bases, V lost 2 bases, and 3 bases had no gene match. The germline V gene has CDR1 SGHAT and CDR2 FQNNGV. The CDR3 spans 14 residues.

This clonotype was observed many times. V and J are TRBV4-2 and TRBJ1-5, with D uncertain. Germline values: CDR1 LGHNA, CDR2 YNFKEQ. The CDR3 runs 17 residues. V lost 0 bases and J lost 7, with 19 bases in between. This CDR3 is CASSQDLKRAPLQPQHF. The DNA of the CDR3 is TGTGCCAGCAGCCAAGATCTAAAGAGGGCGCCTTTGCAGCCCCAGCATTTT.

The rearrangement uses TRBV6-2 or TRBV6-3 and TRBJ2-3; 8 bases align to TRBD2. The CDR3 runs to 15 residues. In germline, CDR1 is MNHEY, CDR2 SVGEGT. Losses at the gene ends were 5 bases for V and 4 bases for J; bases not matched to a gene: 8. This CDR3 reads CASSPEAGVSDTQYF. The CDR3 bases are TGTGCCAGCAGTCCAGAAGCGGGAGTCTCAGATACGCAGTATTTT.

The table lists this clonotype with many counts. This sequence joins TRBV12-3 or TRBV12-4 and TRBJ2-1; unclear D gene. This CDR3 is 13 amino acids long. The ends were cut back, 3 bases at V and 5 bases at J, with 8 bases in the middle. CDR3 sequence reads: CASSLSVHNEQFF. The CDR3 nucleotides are TGTGCCAGCAGTTTGTCCGTACACAATGAGCAGTTCTTC.

The chain joins TRBV27 to TRBJ2-7; D uncertain. The germline V gene encodes CDR1 MNHEY and CDR2 SMNVEV (reference sequence). The CDR3 runs to 14 residues. V lost 6 bases, J lost 0 bases, and 12 bases lay in between. CDR3 in DNA: TGTGCCAGCAGGCCGCTTGGTACCTCCTACGAGCAGTACTTC. Amino acid sequence: CASRPLGTSYEQYF.

This sequence joins TRBV6-6 and TRBJ1-2; TRBD1 matches 8 bases. Trimming cost V 8 bases and J 7 bases; bases outside gene matches: 6. In germline, CDR1 is MNHNY, CDR2 SVGAGI (reference sequence). This CDR3 has 12 amino acids. The chain's CDR3 is CASARQGSGYTF. CDR3 nucleotide sequence: TGTGCCAGCGCCCGACAGGGGTCTGGCTACACCTTC.

Only a few counts were recorded for this clonotype. This sequence joins TRBV20-1 and TRBJ2-1; D tentatively fits TRBD1 or TRBD2 (5 bases each). Looked up from germline, CDR1 is DFQATT and CDR2 is SNEGSKA (reference sequence). This CDR3 is 15 amino acids long. Between the trimmed V and J ends, which lost 0 bases and 9 bases, there was a span of 18 bases. CDR3 coding DNA: TGCAGTGCTAGAGACTTCGGGGACGGATCGGGTGAGCAGTTCTTC. Translated, it gives CSARDFGDGSGEQFF.

This clonotype was seen a handful of times. The V call is TRBV10-3, the J call TRBJ2-1; 7 positions agree with TRBD2. V lost 10 bases to trimming and J lost 5 bases; unmatched junction nucleotides: 8. Germline values: CDR1 ENHRY, CDR2 SYGVKD. There are 13 residues in the CDR3. DNA for the CDR3: TGTGCCACCGCTAGCGGAGGGGACAATGAGCAGTTCTTC. Encoded protein: CATASGGDNEQFF.

V gene TRBV20-1 combines with J gene TRBJ2-5, with D possibly called TRBD1 or TRBD2 (5 bases each). Per the germline V gene, CDR1 is DFQATT and CDR2 is SNEGSKA (reference sequence). CDR3 size: 14 residues. Trimming cost V 3 bases and J 4 bases, with 15 bases left between them. The CDR3 loop is CSASRDGGGETQYF. For the CDR3, the DNA is TGCAGTGCTAGCCGGGACGGTGGGGGAGAGACCCAGTACTTC.

Notes on this clonotype: The germline gene is not matched at one end of the junction; a read error may be the cause. The CDR3 reads CASRYFLRTDTQYF. The CDR3 bases are TGTGCCAGCAGATACTTTCTCCGCACAGATACGCAGTATTTT. The V gene is TRBV6-2 or TRBV6-3, the J gene TRBJ2-3, with unresolved D. This CDR3 region has 14 residues. The V gene's germline CDR1 is MNHEY and CDR2 SVGEGT.

The table lists this clonotype with a few counts. V is TRBV29-1 and J is TRBJ1-1; D gene ambiguous. The CDR3 length is 14 residues. V lost 4 bases and J 1 base, leaving 13 bases between the germline ends. In germline, CDR1 is SQVTM, CDR2 ANQGSEA. The CDR3 region has the DNA TGCAGCGTTGGAGCCGGGGTTTCGAACACTGAAGCTTTCTTT. Its protein is CSVGAGVSNTEAFF.

This clonotype occurred a few times. The chain has TRBV11-2 and TRBJ2-7; D is ambiguous. The V end was cut by 5 bases, the J end by 5 bases, with 10 bases between. Germline CDR1 reads SGHAT; CDR2 reads FQNNGV. This CDR3 contains 12 residues. DNA of the CDR3: TGTGCCAGCAGCCTTATCCCCCACGAGCAGTACTTC. Translating gives CASSLIPHEQYF.

This clonotype was found many times. The chain carries TRBV28 and TRBJ2-3; D gene unclear. Looked up from germline, CDR1 is MDHEN and CDR2 is SYDVKM. V dropped 8 bases and J dropped 4 bases, with 7 bases sitting between them. The CDR3 extends over 11 amino acids. The CDR3 nucleotides are TGTGCCAGCGGCACATCAGATACGCAGTATTTT. This translates into CASGTSDTQYF.

This clonotype turned up a few times. The J gene is TRBJ1-2, the V gene TRBV7-8; no definite D call. Per germline, CDR1 SGHVS and CDR2 FQNEAQ. V was cut by 1 base and J by 8 bases, with 11 bases left in between. The CDR3 is made up of 13 amino acids. The CDR3 is CASSLVRVGGYTF. The CDR3 nucleotides are TGTGCCAGCAGCTTAGTAAGAGTTGGAGGCTACACCTTC.

This clonotype was counted at least ten times. The chain employs TRBV2 and TRBJ2-1, with a weak D call TRBD1 (5 bases). Between the trimmed V and J ends, which lost 6 bases and 6 bases, there was a span of 9 bases. Looked up from germline, CDR1 is SNHLY and CDR2 is FYNNEI. The CDR3 spans 12 residues. CDR3 amino acids: CASSRVGNEQFF. In nucleotides, the CDR3 is TGTGCCAGCAGCAGGGTGGGCAATGAGCAGTTCTTC.

A few counts support this clonotype. This rearrangement joins TRBV29-1 to TRBJ1-1; D is uncertain. V was clipped by 4 bases and J by 0 bases, with 9 bases between them. The CDR3 runs to 13 residues. Germline V CDR1 and CDR2: SQVTM, ANQGSEA. This CDR3 reads CSVASLMNTEAFF. The CDR3 DNA follows: TGCAGCGTTGCTTCCCTCATGAACACTGAAGCTTTCTTT.

This clonotype occurred a few times. The chain links TRBV24-1 to TRBJ2-1; D remains unclear. Trimming cost V 4 bases and J 7 bases, with 19 bases left between them. This CDR3 has 16 residues. CDR1 KGHDR and CDR2 SFDVKD come from the germline V gene. The CDR3 is CATSDPTLTVGNEQFF. Written as DNA, the CDR3 is TGTGCCACCAGTGACCCAACCTTGACGGTGGGAAATGAGCAGTTCTTC.

The gene calls are TRBV10-3 and TRBJ2-2, with 9 positions matching TRBD1. Germline V lookup: CDR1 ENHRY, CDR2 SYGVKD. V was pared by 0 bases and J by 2 bases, with 7 bases of the junction left unmatched. The CDR3 spans 18 residues. CDR3 residues: CAISESIPGQGNTGELFF. Written as DNA, the CDR3 is TGTGCCATCAGTGAGTCGATCCCGGGACAGGGAAACACCGGGGAGCTGTTTTTT.

The chain uses TRBV5-1 and TRBJ2-1; 8 bases are shared with TRBD1. In germline, CDR1 is SGHRS, CDR2 YFSETQ. The V and J ends lost 7 bases and 1 base, in that order; junction bases with no gene match: 13. The CDR3 is 17 residues long. CDR3 bases: TGCGCCAGCGGGGGGATACAGGGGGTTATGTCCTACAATGAGCAGTTCTTC. As protein: CASGGIQGVMSYNEQFF. Full variable domain (missing parts from reference TRBV5-1 and TRBJ2-1): KAGVTQTPRYLIKTRGQQVTLSCSPISGHRSVSWYQQTPGQGLQFLFEYFSETQRNKGNFPGRFSGRQFSNSRSEMNVSTLELGDSALYLCASGGIQGVMSYNEQFFGPGTRLTVL.

This clonotype has a handful of counts. The J gene is TRBJ2-7, the V gene TRBV5-1, with 10 bases identical to TRBD1. The CDR3 length is 14 residues. Looked up from germline, CDR1 is SGHRS and CDR2 is YFSETQ. V gave up 3 bases and J gave up 7 bases; unmatched junction bases: 7. The CDR3 is CASSWRQGAREQYF. DNA for the CDR3: TGCGCCAGCAGCTGGCGACAGGGGGCTCGGGAGCAGTACTTC.

In its sample, this clonotype was seen a few times. V is TRBV9 and J is TRBJ2-7, with TRBD2 matching 11 bases. The ends lost 4 bases at V and 3 bases at J; junction bases unmatched: 12. Germline V lookup: CDR1 SGDLS, CDR2 YYNGEE. This CDR3 comprises 17 residues. CDR3 amino acids: CASSPRPTSGRIYEQYF. The CDR3 coding sequence is TGTGCCAGCAGCCCCCGACCCACTAGCGGGAGAATCTACGAGCAGTACTTC.

The chain employs TRBV20-1 and TRBJ2-7, with D perhaps TRBD1 (6 bases). CDR1 is DFQATT and CDR2 is SNEGSKA in the germline V gene (reference sequence). The V gene lost 0 bases and the J gene lost 2 bases, with 11 bases spanning the gap. The CDR3 is made up of 14 amino acids. CDR3 amino acids: CSARDPRGTYEQYF. The CDR3 DNA follows: TGCAGTGCTAGAGATCCCAGGGGCACCTACGAGCAGTACTTC.

This clonotype showed up just a few times. J is TRBJ2-1 and V is TRBV5-1, with 12 nucleotides matching TRBD2. Germline loops: CDR1 SGHRS, CDR2 YFSETQ. The CDR3 sequence is 16 residues long. The V gene end was trimmed by 0 bases and the J gene end by 6 bases; junction bases not matched to a gene: 4. The CDR3 nucleotides are TGCGCCAGCAGCTTGGCCGGGACTAGCGGGTCCAATGAGCAGTTCTTC. Its protein product is CASSLAGTSGSNEQFF.

The V gene is TRBV12-3 or TRBV12-4, the J gene TRBJ2-4; a possible D gene is TRBD2 (6 bases). CDR3 length: 13 residues. Trimming took off 3 bases at V and 7 bases at J, with 10 bases between the two ends. In DNA form, the CDR3 reads TGTGCCAGCAGTTTGCGGGGCGCGAACATTCAGTACTTC. Amino acid sequence: CASSLRGANIQYF.